This TCR beta chain emerged from a study of blood T cell repertoires in COVID-19 (dated by TCRdb to 2018 to 2020). Looking at the study overall: Collaborator samples came from the United States, Italy and Spain and covered acute and convalescent phases of COVID-19. The material from the prospective study consisted of cDNA or gDNA derived from T cells, B-cell-depleted T cells, or PBMCs. Subjects who had been exposed to COVID-19, were actively infected with it, or had recovered from it provided the deeply sampled blood TCRbeta repertoires that made up the dataset. The repertoires were released in a freely available public database intended as a resource for research on the immune response to SARS-CoV-2. The samples were drawn from the first 160 participants of the ongoing ImmuneRACE study and from over 950 subjects provided by 6 global collaborators. A de-identified subject ID, COVID-19 status, age in years and sex were almost always included in the sample metadata. Where available, HLA class I and class II types were taken from metadata supplied by the sample provider and were not determined by assay-based typing.

TCRbeta CDR3 regions were amplified from genomic DNA using the immunoSEQ Assay, a bias-controlled multiplex PCR. The authors processed their data as follows. The number of nucleated cells in each sample was estimated by amplification of reference gene primers within the assay. Sequence reads were collapsed and filtered to measure the absolute abundance of every unique TCRbeta CDR3 rearrangement. For each sample, productive Simpson clonality was calculated as the square root of Simpson's diversity index over productive rearrangements. TCRdb took over this immuneACCESS table, retaining in-frame rearrangements with V and J assigned. Such tables are incomplete; in checked studies, under half of the missing clones stem from an unresolved V gene, and the remainder is unexplained. From that table come the V and J calls and clone size; the DNA was used to work out D and trimming. The sample contains 80,000 or so clones, roughly 89% of them found a single time. About 2.5% of the sample goes to the ten largest clones.

What the study reported, not specific to this receptor: The amount of clinical and demographic metadata varied by source and participant and was provided uncurated.

CDR1 is given as SGHRS and CDR2 as YFSETQ, both from the germline V gene. Germline trimming: 0 bases from V, 1 base from J; junction bases outside gene matches: 6. The CDR3 runs 17 amino acids, cysteine and phenylalanine included. Solely the CDR3 DNA is kept, with 51 bases framed from the first base. Worth noting for this clone: It has no known antigen specificity. Base qualities are not recorded, but no much larger clone differs from it by a single base.

Each collaborating institution followed its own protocols to collect whole blood in K2EDTA tubes. For TCRbeta analysis, collaborators shipped samples in one of three forms: frozen whole blood, isolated PBMCs, or DNA extracted from either of those sample types. This clonotype originated in a man aged 50 to 60 with acute or convalescent COVID-19. This receptor chain uses TRBV5-1 and TRBJ2-2; a stretch of 7 junction bases matches TRBD2. Sequenced sample: peripheral blood. The DNA sequence reads TGCGCCAGCAGCTTGGTAGTGGGCGGGAGGAACACCGGGGAGCTGTTTTTT. Translation gives CASSLVVGGRNTGELFF.